This T cell receptor beta chain was recovered during a study of human T cells and chemical hapten exposure. The wider study: Affected patients, primarily female, had alopecia areata, totalis or universalis. Study-wide results and caveats: The number of TCRs over 1 in 1000 frequency stayed unchanged after DPC.

One entry per CDR3 protein results from TCRdb running MiXCR on the RACE reads. This repertoire shows 110,000 or so distinct CDR3 sequences, around 34% found once; its top ten account for around 2.7%. Time point noted: patch test 3, about 24 weeks after DPC sensitization. The treatment was: therapeutic diphenylcyclopropenone sensitization with weekly scalp DPC. This clonotype turned up a few times. Its antigen is still unknown. This TCR derives from a man aged 40-49 years with alopecia areata. Some clones in this sample may be carry-over from other donors' samples. The sample was whole blood, taken in connection with sensitization to the hapten diphenylcyclopropenone (DPC).

CDR3 bases: TGTGCCAGCAATGGGGTGGGACAGGGGTTCTTCATGACTAATGAAAAACTGTTTTTT. Residues: CASNGVGQGFFMTNEKLFF. The chain employs TRBV28 and TRBJ1-4, with 10 positions matching TRBD1. The CDR3 length is 19 residues. The germline CDR1 and CDR2 sequences are MDHEN and SYDVKM. The junction had 16 bases not matched to a gene; V was cut back by 7 bases and J by 2 bases.